This T cell receptor beta chain was obtained from a study of T cell changes during pregnancy in multiple sclerosis. This clone was seen a single time. Here immunoSEQ multiplex PCR was the method, and the copy in TCRdb shows in-frame clones only, minus some. The data contain about 30,000 clones, roughly 89% of them seen just once; the ten biggest clones take up under 4%. CDR1 is SGHTA and CDR2 is FQGNSA in the germline V gene. The ends were cut back, 3 bases at V and 0 bases at J, with 7 bases in the middle. The CDR3 consists of 14 residues. V and J are TRBV7-2 and TRBJ2-3; maybe TRBD1 (6 bases). The receptor's source is a female donor in good health, enrolled as a control in a pregnancy study. The sequencing here drew on CD4+ T cells from peripheral blood mononuclear cells, taken in the first trimester of pregnancy. The CDR3 DNA reads TGTGCCAGCAGCTTTCAGGGGAGCACAGATACGCAGTATTTT. This translates into CASSFQGSTDTQYF.